The subject of this entry is one T cell receptor (beta chain). Its antigen is undetermined. This specimen comes from a study of beta chain features in type 1 diabetes. V gave up 4 bases and J gave up 5 bases, with 11 bases separating them. Germline CDR1 and CDR2: LGHNA and YSLEER. The CDR3 length is 13 residues. Every isolated RNA sample was fully reverse transcribed, so sequencing captured expressed TCRB transcripts. Sequenced by immunoSEQ multiplex PCR; TCRdb stores in-frame clones only, minus some. Of some 15,000 clones in the sample, approximately 70% were seen once. Study conclusions and caveats: Shortening that was moderate but significant affected the TCRB CDR3s of Type 1 diabetes patients in all four CD4+ subsets. Sequencing the cDNA could make cells with high TCR expression show up more than they should.

The genes are TRBV4-3 and TRBJ1-1; a possible D gene is TRBD1 (6 bases). This TCR derives from a man aged 25 to 45 with type 1 diabetes. The sample consisted of stem cell memory CD4+ T cells from blood. CDR3 bases: TGCGCCAGCAGCCGGACCCAGGGGACTGAAGCTTTCTTT. Protein product: CASSRTQGTEAFF.